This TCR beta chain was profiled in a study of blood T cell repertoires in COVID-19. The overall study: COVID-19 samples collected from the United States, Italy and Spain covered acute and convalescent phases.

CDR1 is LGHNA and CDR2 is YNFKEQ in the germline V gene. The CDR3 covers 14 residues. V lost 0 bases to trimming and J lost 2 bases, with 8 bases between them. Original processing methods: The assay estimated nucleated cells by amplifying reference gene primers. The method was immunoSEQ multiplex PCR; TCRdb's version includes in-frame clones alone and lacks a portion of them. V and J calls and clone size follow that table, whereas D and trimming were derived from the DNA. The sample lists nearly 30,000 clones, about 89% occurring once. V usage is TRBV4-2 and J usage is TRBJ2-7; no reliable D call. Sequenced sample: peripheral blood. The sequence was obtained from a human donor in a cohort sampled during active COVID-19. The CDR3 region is CASSQERSAYEQYF. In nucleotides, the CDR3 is TGTGCCAGCAGCCAAGAGCGCAGCGCCTACGAGCAGTACTTC.